The 32 T cell receptor beta chains given below trace back to one sample, sequenced in a study of tumor-infiltrating lymphocytes in primary liver carcinoma. RNA was extracted from whole blood without cell sorting, alongside germline DNA. Making TCR beta cDNA involved approximately 0.5 ug total RNA and a constant-region primer. The TCR beta library was amplified through three nested multiplex PCR rounds in a modified ARM-PCR procedure. For around 9 cycles apiece, the opening two PCR rounds ran with TRBV1-TRBV30 forward primers and a C-beta reverse primer. One entry per CDR3 protein, called by TCRdb with MiXCR from the multiplex PCR reads. The table includes 300,000 to 400,000 distinct CDR3 sequences, about 61% detected once. The sample consisted of peripheral blood. The receptor source for this set is a middle-aged man with primary liver carcinoma and hepatitis B virus infection.

The chain carries TRBV4-1 and TRBJ1-5, with D unresolved. Germline loops: CDR1 MGHRA, CDR2 YSYEKL. This CDR3 has 15 residues. The V end was cut by 2 bases, the J end by 1 base, with 9 bases between. The CDR3 region has the DNA TGCGCCAGCAGCCAACGAGACGGGAGCAATCAGCCCCAGCATTTT. Its translation: CASSQRDGSNQPQHF.

On this clonotype itself: A read error may produce the germline difference seen at one junction end. CDR3 coding DNA: TGTGCCAGCAGCTCTGTAGCGGGGGTCTCCTATGAGCAGTACTTC. This codes for CASSSVAGVSYEQYF. The J gene is TRBJ2-7, the V gene TRBV11-2, with 9 positions matching TRBD2. This CDR3 has 15 amino acids. CDR1 is SGHAT and CDR2 is FQNNGV in the germline V gene. Based on the CDR3 plus reference TRBV11-2 and TRBJ2-7, the full variable domain is EAGVAQSPRYKIIEKRQSVAFWCNPISGHATLYWYQQILGQGPKLLIQFQNNGVVDDSQLPKDRFSAERLKGVDSTLKIQPAKLEDSAVYLCASSSVAGVSYEQYFGPGTRLTVT.

This chain uses TRBV12-1 with TRBJ1-2; the listed D gene, TRBD1, was not tested against the DNA. TRBV12-1 has pseudogene status. This CDR3 has 16 residues. CDR3 coding DNA: TGTGCCAGCAGCCACGCAATCCGGGACAGGGAGTGGTGCTACACTTTC. Its protein is CASSHAIRDREWCYTF.

With regard to this clonotype: This may arise from a read error, as a much more abundant clone is one base away. The gene calls are TRBV6-6 and TRBJ1-5, with D hard to call. The length of the CDR3 is 12 residues. The V gene lost 8 bases and the J gene lost 4 bases, with 9 bases spanning the gap. The germline gives CDR1 MNHNY, CDR2 SVGAGI (reference sequence). CDR3 DNA sequence: TGTGCCAGCGGGCATGGGAATCAGCCCCAGCATTTT. This codes for CASGHGNQPQHF.

As regards this clonotype: A much larger clonotype is one base distant, so this may be a read error. The CDR3 loop is CASSSGRSSYKQYF. CDR3 in DNA: TGTGCCAGCAGTTCAGGGCGGAGCTCCTACAAGCAGTACTTC. This rearrangement joins TRBV6-2 or TRBV6-3 to TRBJ2-7; maybe TRBD1 (5 bases). CDR3 size: 14 residues. Germline CDR1 is MNHEY and CDR2 is SVGEGT.

This clonotype appeared once. The junction differs from germline at one of its ends, possibly a read error. The genes are TRBV9 and TRBJ1-1; D possibly corresponds to TRBD1 (5 bases). CDR1 is SGDLS and CDR2 is YYNGEE in the germline V gene. CDR3 size: 13 residues. The CDR3 coding sequence is TGTGCCAGCAGCTTAGACAGTTTTTCTGAAGCTTCCTTT. Encoded protein: CASSLDSFSEASF.

The chain couples TRBV10-2 to TRBJ2-7, with TRBD1 matching over 7 bases. V lost 4 bases to trimming and J lost 1 base; unmatched junction nucleotides: 4. Germline-derived CDR1 and CDR2 are WSHSY and SAAADI. The CDR3 extends over 14 amino acids. CDR3 protein: CASSGTGRSYEQYF. The CDR3 DNA is TGCGCCAGCAGTGGGACAGGCAGGTCCTACGAGCAGTACTTC.

Concerning this clonotype itself: The junction departs from germline at one end; a sequencing error may be responsible. This sequence joins TRBV11-2 and TRBJ2-3, with D perhaps TRBD1 (5 bases). The CDR3 has 16 amino acids. The V gene's germline CDR1 is SGHAT and CDR2 FQNNGV. The CDR3 sequence is CASSLEAGWATDKQYF. In nucleotides, the CDR3 is TGTGCCAGCAGCCTAGAGGCAGGGTGGGCCACAGATAAGCAGTATTTT. Variable domain in full (rest from reference TRBV11-2 and TRBJ2-3): EAGVAQSPRYKIIEKRQSVAFWCNPISGHATLYWYQQILGQGPKLLIQFQNNGVVDDSQLPKDRFSAERLKGVDSTLKIQPAKLEDSAVYLCASSLEAGWATDKQYFGPGTRLTVL.

The CDR3 loop reads CSARPESGGSTQYF. The CDR3 DNA sequence: TGCAGTGCTAGACCCGAGAGCGGTGGGAGTACGCAGTATTTT. The chain uses TRBV20-1 and TRBJ2-3; perhaps TRBD2 as D (5 bases). Deletions cut 2 bases from V and 8 bases from J, with 17 bases between. This CDR3 is 14 amino acids long. Germline-derived CDR1 and CDR2 are DFQATT and SNEGSKA (reference sequence).

On this clonotype: Germline and junction disagree at one end, which may indicate a read error. This chain links TRBV4-2 with TRBJ1-2; D uncertain. Germline V gene sequence: CDR1 LGHNA, CDR2 YNFKEQ. The CDR3 length is 14 residues. Here the CDR3 DNA reads TGTGCCGGCAGCCAAGACGTCAGTAACAATGGCTACACCTTC. It yields the protein CAGSQDVSNNGYTF.

This clonotype was seen ten or more times. The rearrangement uses TRBV6-2 or TRBV6-3 and TRBJ1-5; D is undetermined. CDR1 and CDR2 (germline): MNHEY, SVGEGT. Trimming removed 5 bases from V and 1 base from J, with 15 bases in between. This CDR3 is 16 amino acids long. CDR3 sequence reads: CASSPPLMGSNQPQHF. DNA of the CDR3: TGTGCCAGCAGTCCGCCCCTTATGGGAAGCAATCAGCCCCAGCATTTT.

About this clonotype: A much larger clone differs by one base, so this may be a read error. The chain joins TRBV6-1 to TRBJ2-7, with 8 positions matching TRBD1. The germline V gene encodes CDR1 MNHNS and CDR2 SASEGT. The CDR3 loop spans 15 amino acids. Here the CDR3 reads CASSEVGTGYYEQHF. The DNA of the CDR3 is TGTGCCAGCAGTGAAGTAGGGACAGGCTACTACGAGCAGCACTTC.

This clonotype was found many times. The gene calls are TRBV6-1 and TRBJ2-7, with a tentative D call TRBD1 (6 bases). Germline V gene sequence: CDR1 MNHNS, CDR2 SASEGT. V was cut by 4 bases and J by 3 bases, with 10 bases left in between. CDR3 length: 13 amino acids. The CDR3 loop is CASSVLGGYEQYF. DNA for the CDR3: TGTGCCAGCAGTGTACTAGGGGGCTACGAGCAGTACTTC.

At least ten counts were recorded for this clonotype. The chain links TRBV12-3 or TRBV12-4 to TRBJ2-5, with 8 bases matching TRBD2. The junction had 3 bases not matched to a gene; V was cut back by 5 bases and J by 4 bases. This CDR3 spans 13 amino acids. This CDR3 reads CASSPAGGETQYF. For the CDR3, the DNA is TGTGCCAGCAGTCCCGCGGGGGGAGAGACCCAGTACTTC.

On this clonotype itself: A read error may produce the germline difference seen at one junction end. This chain connects TRBV11-2 to TRBJ2-2, with D tentatively TRBD1 or TRBD2 (5 bases each). The CDR3 is 15 residues long. Germline V lookup: CDR1 SGHAT, CDR2 FQNNGV. CDR3 coding DNA: TGTGCCAGCAGCTTAATCCGGCAGAACATCGGGGCGCTGTTTTTT. This sequence encodes CASSLIRQNIGALFF.

This clonotype was observed a handful of times. The chain recombines TRBV5-4 with TRBJ2-5; D is tentatively TRBD1 or TRBD2 (6 bases each). The CDR3 runs to 15 residues. Trimming pared 2 bases from V and 5 bases from J, leaving 16 bases between. Germline values: CDR1 SGHNT, CDR2 YYREEE (reference sequence). The CDR3 bases are TGTGCCAGCAGCTTCCGGGGGCGGACCGGGGAGACCCAGTACTTC. Translating gives CASSFRGRTGETQYF.

This clonotype was counted many times. The V and J genes are TRBV6-6 and TRBJ2-4; perhaps TRBD2 as D (5 bases). V lost 3 bases to trimming and J lost 2 bases, with 20 bases between them. The CDR3 spans 18 residues. The germline V gene encodes CDR1 MNHNY and CDR2 SVGAGI (reference sequence). CDR3 nucleotides: TGTGCCAGCAGTTATAATCTTGGCGGTAGCGTATCCAAAAACATTCAGTACTTC. Residues: CASSYNLGGSVSKNIQYF.

This chain uses TRBV30 with TRBJ2-3; 8 positions agree with TRBD1. Germline V CDR1 and CDR2: GTSNPN, SVGIG (reference sequence). The CDR3 loop spans 15 amino acids. The ends lost 1 base at V and 3 bases at J; junction bases unmatched: 6. The CDR3 sequence is CAWSGQGARTDTQYF. The DNA of the CDR3 is TGTGCCTGGAGTGGGCAGGGGGCGCGGACAGATACGCAGTATTTT. Full variable domain (outside the CDR3, taken from reference TRBV30 and TRBJ2-3): SQTIHQWPATLVQPVGSPLSLECTVEGTSNPNLYWYRQAAGRGLQLLFYSVGIGQISSEVPQNLSASRPQDRQFILSSKKLLLSDSGFYLCAWSGQGARTDTQYFGPGTRLTVL.

The chain employs TRBV24-1 and TRBJ2-1, with 12 bases identical to TRBD1. The CDR3 is 16 amino acids. Per germline, CDR1 KGHDR and CDR2 SFDVKD. V lost 2 bases to trimming and J lost 9 bases; unmatched junction nucleotides: 7. The CDR3 region has the DNA TGTGCCACCAGTGATTCCGGGACAGGGGGCTTCAGTGAGCAGTTCTTC. Amino acid sequence: CATSDSGTGGFSEQFF.

The chain has TRBV9 and TRBJ2-2, with a possible D match to TRBD2 (9 bases). This CDR3 has 16 residues. Trimming left V 3 bases short and J 4 bases short, with 16 bases between. CDR1 is SGDLS, CDR2 YYNGEE, per germline. CDR3 coding DNA: TGTGCCAGCAGCGAACAGGGGGGACTAGCCACCGGGGAGCTGTTTTTT. This translates into CASSEQGGLATGELFF. The complete variable domain, with remaining parts taken from reference TRBV9 and TRBJ2-2, reads DSGVTQTPKHLITATGQRVTLRCSPRSGDLSVYWYQQSLDQGLQFLIQYYNGEERAKGNILERFSAQQFPDLHSELNLSSLELGDSALYFCASSEQGGLATGELFFGEGSRLTVL.

Comment on this clonotype: The junction shows a germline mismatch at one end, possibly a read error. This chain links TRBV29-1 with TRBJ2-7; possibly TRBD1 for D (7 bases). Germline CDR1 reads SQVTM; CDR2 reads ANQGSEA. This CDR3 is built from 13 residues. In DNA, the CDR3 is TGCAGCACTACAGGGGAGGTCTCCTACAAGCAGTACTTC. This sequence encodes CSTTGEVSYKQYF.

Comment on this clonotype: Just one base apart from a much larger clone, this may be a read error. This chain connects TRBV29-1 to TRBJ1-5, with 8 nucleotides matching TRBD1. CDR1 and CDR2 (germline): SQVTM, ANQGSEA. CDR3 length equals 13 residues. Here the CDR3 reads CGVGRGLGQPQHF. CDR3 DNA sequence: TGCGGCGTTGGCAGGGGGCTAGGTCAGCCCCAGCATTTT.

This clonotype was seen only a few times. Possible read error: a much larger clone is one base away. This chain connects TRBV30 to TRBJ2-7, with 7 bases fitting TRBD1. Looked up from germline, CDR1 is GTSNPN and CDR2 is SVGIG (reference sequence). The CDR3 is 13 amino acids. The DNA for the CDR3 is TGTGCCTGGAGTGTAGGGACAGCAGATAAGCAGCACTTC. Translation: CAWSVGTADKQHF.

In regard to this clonotype: Germline is not matched at one junction end, which may reflect a read error. V and J are TRBV28 and TRBJ2-7, with a tentative D call TRBD2 (7 bases). There are 14 residues in the CDR3. Looked up from germline, CDR1 is MDHEN and CDR2 is SYDVKM. The CDR3 protein is CANSLGGATGERYF. The CDR3 nucleotides are TGTGCCAACAGTTTGGGGGGGGCTACAGGCGAGCGGTACTTC.

As concerns this clonotype: An end of the junction does not agree with germline; a read error may underlie this. The rearrangement uses TRBV11-2 and TRBJ2-7, with D tentatively TRBD2 (5 bases). The CDR3 totals 15 residues. Germline V CDR1 and CDR2: SGHAT, FQNNGV. The CDR3 DNA is TGTGCTAGCAGCTTATCAGAGGGCCTCGCGAGCGAGCAGTGCTTC. It yields the protein CASSLSEGLASEQCF.

This sequence joins TRBV6-6 and TRBJ1-1, with no clear D. Germline-derived CDR1 and CDR2 are MNHNY and SVGAGI (reference sequence). Trimming stripped 7 bases from V and 4 bases from J, with 19 bases between. CDR3 length: 15 residues. The CDR3 sequence is CASIQLVVSSTEAFF. The CDR3 nucleotides are TGTGCCAGCATACAACTGGTGGTATCTAGCACTGAAGCTTTCTTT.

The chain links TRBV6-5 to TRBJ2-1; D is uncertain. The CDR3 covers 14 residues. Germline lookup yields CDR1 MNHEY and CDR2 SVGAGI. Trimming removed 9 bases at V and 0 bases at J, with 12 bases between. CDR3 in amino acids: CASMNDISYNEQFF. CDR3 bases: TGTGCCAGTATGAATGACATCTCCTACAATGAGCAGTTCTTC.

About this clonotype: As the CDR3 is not closed by the conserved phenylalanine or tryptophan, this likely results from a read error. The DNA is omitted, as the CDR3 cannot be located on it reliably, and the CDR3 follows TCRdb's listing. The chain has TRBV11-2 and TRBJ2-1. The CDR3 adds up to 12 amino acids, both ends counted. Germline values: CDR1 SGHAT, CDR2 FQNNGV. This chain's CDR3 is CASSLGGDEQSS.

V is TRBV5-1 and J is TRBJ2-1; TRBD2 matches 8 bases. Germline trimming cut 0 bases from V and 8 bases from J; bases unmatched to any gene: 7. This CDR3 is built from 15 residues. The germline V gene encodes CDR1 SGHRS and CDR2 YFSETQ. CDR3 nucleotide sequence: TGCGCCAGCAGCTTGGATTCTAGCGGGTTCGATGAGCAGTTCTTC. Its translation: CASSLDSSGFDEQFF.

This clonotype showed up just a few times. The gene calls are TRBV6-6 and TRBJ2-7, with TRBD2 matching 8 bases. V lost 4 bases, J lost 7 bases, and 15 bases stayed unmatched. Germline loops: CDR1 MNHNY, CDR2 SVGAGI (reference sequence). The CDR3 spans 16 residues. The CDR3 protein is CASSSPGGAGVKEQYF. The DNA for the CDR3 is TGTGCCAGCAGTTCTCCCGGGGGAGCGGGAGTGAAGGAGCAGTACTTC.

This clonotype was seen many times. The chain has TRBV6-1 and TRBJ1-2, with 9 bases aligning to TRBD1. Germline lookup yields CDR1 MNHNS and CDR2 SASEGT. The CDR3 is 14 residues long. The J segment lost 8 bases and the V segment lost 5 bases, leaving 9 bases of the junction unmatched. The DNA for the CDR3 is TGTGCCAGCAGTAATACAGGGGGCCCTAAGGGCTACACCTTC. The encoded protein is CASSNTGGPKGYTF.

With regard to this clonotype: The junction shows a germline mismatch at one end, possibly a read error. This chain uses TRBV29-1 with TRBJ2-7; D might be TRBD2 (6 bases). CDR3 length equals 13 residues. Germline V lookup: CDR1 SQVTM, CDR2 ANQGSEA. CDR3 amino acids: CGVDQRGIGEQYF. The CDR3 DNA follows: TGCGGCGTTGACCAACGGGGGATCGGCGAGCAGTACTTC.